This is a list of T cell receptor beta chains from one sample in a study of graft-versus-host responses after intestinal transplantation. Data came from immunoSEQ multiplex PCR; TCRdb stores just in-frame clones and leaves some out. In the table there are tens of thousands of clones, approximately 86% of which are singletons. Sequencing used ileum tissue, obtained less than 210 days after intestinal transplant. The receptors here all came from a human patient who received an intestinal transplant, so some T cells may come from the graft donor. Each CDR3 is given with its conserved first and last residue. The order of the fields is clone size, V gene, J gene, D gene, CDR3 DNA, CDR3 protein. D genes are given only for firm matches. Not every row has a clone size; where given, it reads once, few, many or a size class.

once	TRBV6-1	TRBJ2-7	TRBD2	TGTGCCAGCAGCTCGGGAGGGAACTACGAGCAGTACTTC	CASSSGGNYEQYF
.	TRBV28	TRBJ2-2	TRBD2	TGTGCCAGCACCCCCAGCGGGAGAGGATCCGGGGAGCTGTTTTTT	CASTPSGRGSGELFF
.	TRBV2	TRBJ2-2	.	TGTGCCAGCAGTGAGGTCGAACCTCCGGGTACCGAAGCGAACACCGGGGAGCTGTTTTTT	CASSEVEPPGTEANTGELFF
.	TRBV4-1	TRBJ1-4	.	TGCGCCAGCAGCCAAGAGGCGTGGACAGTTAATGAAAAACTGTTTTTT	CASSQEAWTVNEKLFF
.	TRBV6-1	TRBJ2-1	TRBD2	TGTGCCAGCAGGACCGGGACTAGCGTCTACAATGAGCAGTTCTTC	CASRTGTSVYNEQFF
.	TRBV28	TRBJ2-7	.	TGTGCCAGCAGACCCCACGGGCCCTCCTACGAGCAGTACTTC	CASRPHGPSYEQYF
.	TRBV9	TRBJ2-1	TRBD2	TGTGCCAGCAGCCCAGCGGGAGGGCCGGAAAATGAGCAGTTCTTC	CASSPAGGPENEQFF
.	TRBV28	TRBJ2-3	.	TGTGCCAGCAGCGGGGGCACAGATACGCAGTATTTT	CASSGGTDTQYF
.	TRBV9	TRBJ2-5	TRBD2	TGTGCCAGCAGCGTAAGGACTAGCAAGAACCAAGAGACCCAGTACTTC	CASSVRTSKNQETQYF
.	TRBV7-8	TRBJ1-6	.	TGTGCCAGCAGCTTAGAGGTAGCGGGGTGGGATTCACCCCTCCACTTT	CASSLEVAGWDSPLHF
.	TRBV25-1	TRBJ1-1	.	TGTGCCAGCAGTGAATCGGCCGAGGACACTGAAGCTTTCTTT	CASSESAEDTEAFF
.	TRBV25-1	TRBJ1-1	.	TGTGCCAGCAGTGCCATCACCGCTACAGTGAACACTGAAGCTTTCTTT	CASSAITATVNTEAFF
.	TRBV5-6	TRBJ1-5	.	TGTGCCAGCAGCAGGGGGGGGCTCCAGGGGAATCAGCCCCAGCATTTT	CASSRGGLQGNQPQHF
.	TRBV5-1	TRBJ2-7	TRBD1	TGCGCCAGCAGCAGGACAGGGTTTGGCTCCTACGAGCAGTACTTC	CASSRTGFGSYEQYF
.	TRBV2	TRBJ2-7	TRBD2	TGTGCCAGCACTCCTGGACTAGCGGGAGGGTCCTACGAGCAGTACTTC	CASTPGLAGGSYEQYF
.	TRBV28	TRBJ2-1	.	TGTGCCAGCAGTCCTTTTTTTGGCCCGGGCAATGAGCAGTTCTTC	CASSPFFGPGNEQFF
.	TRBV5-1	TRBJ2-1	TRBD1	TGCGCCAGCAGCATACAGGGGAATGAGCAGTTCTTC	CASSIQGNEQFF
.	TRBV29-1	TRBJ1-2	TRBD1	TGCAGCGTTAACAGGGGGCTAGGCTATGGCTACACCTTC	CSVNRGLGYGYTF
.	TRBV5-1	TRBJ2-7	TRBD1	TGCGCCAGCAGCTTGGGCAGGGGGTCTTACGAGCAGTACTTC	CASSLGRGSYEQYF
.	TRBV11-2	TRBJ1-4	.	TGTGCCAGCAGCTTAAACGTGGGGGGTGAAAAACTGTTTTTT	CASSLNVGGEKLFF
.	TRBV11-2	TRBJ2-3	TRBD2	TGTGCCAGCAGCTCGACTTGGGGGAGGGCAGATACGCAGTATTTT	CASSSTWGRADTQYF
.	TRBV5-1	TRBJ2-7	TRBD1	TGCGCCAGCAGCGAGACAGGGGGGAGGGAGCAGTACTTC	CASSETGGREQYF
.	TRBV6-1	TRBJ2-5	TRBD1	TGTGCCAGCAACTTACAGGGGGGCCATCAAGAGACCCAGTACTTC	CASNLQGGHQETQYF
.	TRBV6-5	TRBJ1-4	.	TGTGCCAGCAGTTTAACGATTAATGAAAAACTGTTTTTT	CASSLTINEKLFF
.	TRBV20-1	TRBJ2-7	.	TGCAGTGCTAGTCAGCACGAGCAGTACTTC	CSASQHEQYF
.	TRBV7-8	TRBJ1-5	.	TGTGCCAGCAGCTTAGACACAGGGAGCGGCCAGCCCCAGCATTTT	CASSLDTGSGQPQHF
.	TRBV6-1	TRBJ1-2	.	TGTGCCAGCAGTGCAACAGAGGCCAACTATGGCTACACCTTC	CASSATEANYGYTF
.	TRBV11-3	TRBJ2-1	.	TGTGCCAGCAGCTTGGGTCAAGGGTGGGGGTCGGAGCAGTTCTTC	CASSLGQGWGSEQFF
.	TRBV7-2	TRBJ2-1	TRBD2	TGTGCCAGCAGCTTAGGGGGTCTAGCGGGGGTCTCCTACAATGAGCAGTTCTTC	CASSLGGLAGVSYNEQFF
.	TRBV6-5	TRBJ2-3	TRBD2	TGTGCCAGCAGCCGCAGCGGGAGAAGGGGAGATACGCAGTATTTT	CASSRSGRRGDTQYF
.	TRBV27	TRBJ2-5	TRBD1	TGTGCCAGCAGTGAAGGGACAGGGGGCCTGGAGACCCAGTACTTC	CASSEGTGGLETQYF
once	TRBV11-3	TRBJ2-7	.	TGTGCCAGCAGCTTAAACGGCTACGAGCAGTACTTC	CASSLNGYEQYF
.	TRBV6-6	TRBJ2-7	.	TGTGCCAGCAGTTACTCGAAGGGGCTCGAGCAGTACTTC	CASSYSKGLEQYF
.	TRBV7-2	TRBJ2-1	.	TGTGCCAGCAGCCCAGGGACGGACGGTCGGCAGTTCTTC	CASSPGTDGRQFF
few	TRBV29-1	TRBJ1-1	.	TGCAGCGTTGTCTTCGGTGAAGCTTTCTTT	CSVVFGEAFF
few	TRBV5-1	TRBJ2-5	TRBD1	TGCGCCAGCAGCCCTCAGACAGGGGCGGAGACCCAGTACTTC	CASSPQTGAETQYF
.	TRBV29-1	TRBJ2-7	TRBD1	TGCAGCGTTGATGCACCGACAGGGCTCGCGGACGAGCAGTACTTC	CSVDAPTGLADEQYF
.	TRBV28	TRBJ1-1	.	TGTGCCAGCAGTTTATCCGGGAACACTGAAGCTTTCTTT	CASSLSGNTEAFF
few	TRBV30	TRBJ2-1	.	TGTGCCTGGAGATCTAGCGTCTCCTACAATGAGCAGTTCTTC	CAWRSSVSYNEQFF
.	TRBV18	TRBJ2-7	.	TGTGCCAGCTCACCAGAGGGGGTCTACGAGCAGTACTTC	CASSPEGVYEQYF
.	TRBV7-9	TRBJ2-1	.	TGTGCCAGCAGCTCCTTCCTAGTGGATAGCTACAATGAGCAGTTCTTC	CASSSFLVDSYNEQFF
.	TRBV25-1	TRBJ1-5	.	TGTGCCAGCAGTGACCCCGGCCCGGATCAGCCCCAGCATTTT	CASSDPGPDQPQHF
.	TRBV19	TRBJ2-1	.	TGTGCCAGTAGTATAGGTGCGGGACAGTTAAACAATGAGCAGTTCTTC	CASSIGAGQLNNEQFF
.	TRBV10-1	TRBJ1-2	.	TGCGCCAGGGCGAGCGGGGGAAGGGGCTATGGCTACACCTTC	CARASGGRGYGYTF
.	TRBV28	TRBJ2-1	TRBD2	TGTGCCAGCAGTTTTAGGAGGGCGGGAGGAGGCTACAATGAGCAGTTCTTC	CASSFRRAGGGYNEQFF
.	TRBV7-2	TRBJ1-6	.	TGTGCCAGCAGCTATCCAGGGGTACCTTCACCCCTCCACTTT	CASSYPGVPSPLHF
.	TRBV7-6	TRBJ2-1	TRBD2	TGTGCCAGCAGCTTAGCAGGACTAGCGGGAGTTGTTGAGCAGTTCTTC	CASSLAGLAGVVEQFF